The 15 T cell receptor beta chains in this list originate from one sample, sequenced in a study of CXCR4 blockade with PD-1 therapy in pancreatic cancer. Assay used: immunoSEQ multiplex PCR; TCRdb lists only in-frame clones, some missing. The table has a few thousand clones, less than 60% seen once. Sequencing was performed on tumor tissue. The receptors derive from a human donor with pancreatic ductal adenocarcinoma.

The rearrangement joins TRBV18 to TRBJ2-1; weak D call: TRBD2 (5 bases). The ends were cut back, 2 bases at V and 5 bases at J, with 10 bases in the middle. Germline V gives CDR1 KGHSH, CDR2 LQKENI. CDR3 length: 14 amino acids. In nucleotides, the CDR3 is TGTGCCAGCTCACCAACCGGGGTAGACAATGAGCAGTTCTTC. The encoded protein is CASSPTGVDNEQFF. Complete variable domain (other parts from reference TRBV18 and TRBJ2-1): NAGVMQNPRHLVRRRGQEARLRCSPMKGHSHVYWYRQLPEEGLKFMVYLQKENIIDESGMPKERFSAEFPKEGPSILRIQQVVRGDSAAYFCASSPTGVDNEQFFGPGTRLTVL.

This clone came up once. The CDR3 is CSVVKGSVSGANVLTF. DNA for the CDR3: TGCAGCGTTGTTAAGGGTTCGGTCTCTGGGGCCAACGTCCTGACTTTC. V and J are TRBV29-1 and TRBJ2-6; D is unresolved. The ends were cut back, 4 bases at V and 0 bases at J, with 13 bases in the middle. Germline lookup yields CDR1 SQVTM and CDR2 ANQGSEA. The CDR3 totals 16 residues.

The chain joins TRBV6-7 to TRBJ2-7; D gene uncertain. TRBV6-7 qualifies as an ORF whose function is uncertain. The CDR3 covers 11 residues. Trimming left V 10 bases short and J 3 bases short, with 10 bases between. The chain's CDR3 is CATGLNYEQYF. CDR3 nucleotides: TGTGCCACCGGCCTGAACTACGAGCAGTACTTC.

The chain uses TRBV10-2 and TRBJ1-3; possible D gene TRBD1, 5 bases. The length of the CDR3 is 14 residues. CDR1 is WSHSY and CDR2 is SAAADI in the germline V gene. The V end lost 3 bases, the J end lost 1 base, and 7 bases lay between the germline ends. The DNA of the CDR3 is TGCGCCAGCAGTGAATGGGGGTCTGGAAACACCATATATTTT. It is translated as CASSEWGSGNTIYF.

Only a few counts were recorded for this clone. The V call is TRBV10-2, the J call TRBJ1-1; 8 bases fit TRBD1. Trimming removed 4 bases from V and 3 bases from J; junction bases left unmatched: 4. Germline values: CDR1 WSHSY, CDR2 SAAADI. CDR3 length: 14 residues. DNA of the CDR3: TGCGCCAGCAGTGGTCCACAGGGGGACACTGAAGCTTTCTTT. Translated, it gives CASSGPQGDTEAFF.

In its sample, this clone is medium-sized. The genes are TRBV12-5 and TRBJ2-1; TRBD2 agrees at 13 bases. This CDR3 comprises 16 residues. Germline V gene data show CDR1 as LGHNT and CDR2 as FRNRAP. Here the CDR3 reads CASTTSGGASYNEQFF. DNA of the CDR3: TGTGCCAGCACCACTAGCGGGGGGGCATCCTACAATGAGCAGTTCTTC.

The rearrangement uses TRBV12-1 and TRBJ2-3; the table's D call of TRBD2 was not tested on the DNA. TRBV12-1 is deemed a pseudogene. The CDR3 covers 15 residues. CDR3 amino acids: CASSPTRGGADTQYF. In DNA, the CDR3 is TGTGCCAGCAGCCCCACTCGCGGGGGGGCAGATACGCAGTATTTT.

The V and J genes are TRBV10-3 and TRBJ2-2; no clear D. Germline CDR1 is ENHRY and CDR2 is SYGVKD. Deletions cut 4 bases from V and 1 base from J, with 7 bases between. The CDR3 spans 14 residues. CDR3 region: CAISGHVNTGELFF. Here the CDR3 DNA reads TGTGCCATCAGTGGGCACGTGAACACCGGGGAGCTGTTTTTT.

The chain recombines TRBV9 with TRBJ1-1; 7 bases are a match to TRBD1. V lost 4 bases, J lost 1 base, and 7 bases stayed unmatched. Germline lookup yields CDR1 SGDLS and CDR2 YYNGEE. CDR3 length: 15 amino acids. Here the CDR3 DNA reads TGTGCCAGCAGCCCCCGGACAGGTAGGAACACTGAAGCTTTCTTT. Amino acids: CASSPRTGRNTEAFF.

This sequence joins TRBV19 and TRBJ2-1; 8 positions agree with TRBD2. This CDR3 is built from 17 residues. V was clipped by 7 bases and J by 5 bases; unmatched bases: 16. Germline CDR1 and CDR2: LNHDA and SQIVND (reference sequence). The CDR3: CASTQFGGRGVNNEQFF. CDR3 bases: TGTGCCAGTACCCAATTTGGCGGGCGGGGGGTTAACAATGAGCAGTTCTTC.

CDR3 coding DNA: TGTGCCAGTAGTCCAATAGTGAGGAGTGGCAATGAGCAGTTCTTC. As protein: CASSPIVRSGNEQFF. The rearrangement links TRBV19 to TRBJ2-1; D gene unclear. CDR3 length: 15 residues. The V gene lost 5 bases and the J gene lost 6 bases, with 17 bases spanning the gap. In germline, CDR1 is LNHDA, CDR2 SQIVND (reference sequence). Looking up the rest from reference TRBV19 and TRBJ2-1 gives the full variable domain: DGGITQSPKYLFRKEGQNVTLSCEQNLNHDAMYWYRQDPGQGLRLIYYSQIVNDFQKGDIAEGYSVSREKKESFPLTVTSAQKNPTAFYLCASSPIVRSGNEQFFGPGTRLTVL.

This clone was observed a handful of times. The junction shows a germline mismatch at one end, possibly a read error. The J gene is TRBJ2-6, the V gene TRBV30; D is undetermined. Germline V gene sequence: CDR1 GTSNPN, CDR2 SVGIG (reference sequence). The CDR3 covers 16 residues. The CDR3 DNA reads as TGTGCCTGGAGTGTACCCCTCAACTCTCGGGCCAACGTCCTGACTTTC. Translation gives CAWSVPLNSRANVLTF.

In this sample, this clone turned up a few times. CDR3 residues: CASSARTVNTEAFF. CDR3 DNA sequence: TGTGCCAGTAGTGCCCGGACAGTCAACACTGAAGCTTTCTTT. The J gene is TRBJ1-1, the V gene TRBV19, with D tentatively TRBD1 (6 bases). The CDR3 totals 14 residues. The V and J ends lost 5 bases and 2 bases respectively, with 12 bases between them. From germline, CDR1 is LNHDA and CDR2 SQIVND (reference sequence). Together with reference TRBV19 and TRBJ1-1, the CDR3 gives the full variable domain: DGGITQSPKYLFRKEGQNVTLSCEQNLNHDAMYWYRQDPGQGLRLIYYSQIVNDFQKGDIAEGYSVSREKKESFPLTVTSAQKNPTAFYLCASSARTVNTEAFFGQGTRLTVV.

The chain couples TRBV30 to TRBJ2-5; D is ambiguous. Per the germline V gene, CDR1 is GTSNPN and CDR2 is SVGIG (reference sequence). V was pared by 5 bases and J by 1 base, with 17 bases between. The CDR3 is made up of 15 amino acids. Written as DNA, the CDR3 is TGTGCCTGGCAGACTCCCGCTTCGCTCCAAGAGACCCAGTACTTC. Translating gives CAWQTPASLQETQYF. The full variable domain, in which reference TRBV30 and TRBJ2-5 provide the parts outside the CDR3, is SQTIHQWPATLVQPVGSPLSLECTVEGTSNPNLYWYRQAAGRGLQLLFYSVGIGQISSEVPQNLSASRPQDRQFILSSKKLLLSDSGFYLCAWQTPASLQETQYFGPGTRLLVL.

CDR3 residues: CASGSPPGQGYTGELFF. The CDR3 DNA is TGTGCTAGTGGCTCACCGCCGGGACAGGGTTACACCGGGGAGCTGTTTTTT. The chain joins TRBV12-5 to TRBJ2-2; TRBD1 aligns across 9 bases. This CDR3 is 17 amino acids long. V was clipped by 6 bases and J by 3 bases; unmatched bases: 11. Looked up from germline, CDR1 is LGHNT and CDR2 is FRNRAP. Variable domain in full (rest from reference TRBV12-5 and TRBJ2-2): DARVTQTPRHKVTEMGQEVTMRCQPILGHNTVFWYRQTMMQGLELLAYFRNRAPLDDSGMPKDRFSAEMPDATLATLKIQPSEPRDSAVYFCASGSPPGQGYTGELFFGEGSRLTVL.